This T cell receptor (beta chain) was sequenced in a study of blood T cells in healthy people across ages (dated by TCRdb to about 2015). Background for the entire study: In model experiments, roughly one uniquely barcoded TCR beta cDNA molecule per two T cells was captured by template switching. To track age-related changes in TCR beta repertoire diversity, the study relied on deep sequencing normalized with unique cDNA molecular identifiers. The donors were divided into four age groups: young (average about 15 years), middle-aged (roughly 42), aged (about 61) and long-lived (about 84). Donors of different ages were randomly distributed across sequencing lanes to avoid experimental bias. Two additional independent replicas of 1 million unique cDNA reads from the same blood draw were analyzed for two donors (one aged 18 to 29 and one aged 80 or older).

As concerns this clonotype: Its antigen is unknown. It has no much larger one-base neighbor in the sample; base qualities were not kept.

Overall results and qualifications from the work: Bulk unsorted PBMC profiling prevented conclusive comparison of naive and antigen-experienced compartments. As age increased, observed TCR beta diversity per million T cells dropped in a roughly linear way, and a significant reduction was already evident by age roughly 36. The percentage of naive T cells measured by flow cytometry correlated strongly with observed TCR beta diversity. The CMV infection status of donors was not known, potentially confounding age-related changes in expanded clonotypes. Estimates of total diversity based on one million sequenced T cells were considered lower bounds and underestimates. Compared with the aged group, the long-lived group had more naive CD4+ T cells, fewer expanded clones and increased TCR diversity, a pattern suggesting age selection.

V is reduced by 4 bases and J by 2 bases, leaving a spacing of 12 bases between them. According to the germline V gene (reference sequence), CDR1 reads SEHNR and CDR2 reads FQNEAQ. Its CDR3 holds 16 amino acids, cysteine through phenylalanine. The entry retains the CDR3 DNA only, 48 bases that are in frame from base 1. Library preparation was by 5' RACE. Sequencer: Illumina HiSeq 2500. A second about 7 to 11 cycle PCR used a sample-barcoded 5' primer and a J-beta primer mix. A template-switch 5' adaptor carrying 12 random nucleotides introduced a unique molecular identifier onto each TCR beta cDNA molecule. Each sample yielded at least 2.5 million CDR3-containing paired-end reads. First-strand cDNA was synthesized from all RNA with the Mint cDNA synthesis kit, primed by a TRBC-specific oligonucleotide. All cDNA was treated with uracil-DNA glycosylase and then went through a first 18-cycle PCR with the universal primers M1SS and BC2_uni_R. The published analysis was carried out like this. For normalization, 1 million high-quality reads, each with a distinct molecular identifier, were randomly selected from each sample. Reads with shared molecular identifiers were discarded instead of being binned into consensus sequences. CDR3 identification, clonotype clustering and error correction used MiTCR with a Q25 quality threshold and the strictest error-elimination algorithm. A nonparametric unseen species model with Euler transformation was used to estimate lower-bound total TCR beta diversity. The raw public data were reprocessed by TCRdb itself: fastp quality trimming at Q25, MiXCR clonotype calling, in-frame beta chains only. Each record represents a unique CDR3 protein, reported with the most common genes and DNA among its rows. TCRdb assigned the V and J calls; the authors' analysis was not used. This sample is represented by 500,000 to 600,000 distinct CDR3 sequences; about 26% of them were singletons. Around a sixth of the sample comes from the top ten.

Systemically healthy Caucasian individuals from Russia, 39 in total and aged about 6 to 100 years, were included as donors. Approximately 9 milliliters of peripheral blood were collected from each donor into EDTA-treated Vacutainer tubes. PBMCs were isolated by Ficoll-Paque density-gradient centrifugation, with at least 6 million obtained per sample. Total RNA, at least 5 micrograms per sample, was extracted from PBMCs with Trizol reagent. Naive CD45RAhigh/CD27high T cell percentages were measured by flow cytometry on a PBMC aliquot from every donor. This receptor was obtained from a woman in her 70s in good health. The sequence is built from TRBV7-9 and TRBJ2-6; TRBD1 could be the D gene, as 6 bases match. Sequencing was performed on blood. The nucleotides read TGTGCCAGCAGCTCCATGGGGGCGGCTGGGGCCAACGTCCTGACTTTC. It codes for CASSSMGAAGANVLTF. Here the CDR3 is joined to the reference TRBV7-9 and TRBJ2-6 genes, and the full variable domain is: DTGVSQNPRHKITKRGQNVTFRCDPISEHNRLYWYRQTLGQGPEFLTYFQNEAQLEKSRLLSDRFSAERPKGSFSTLEIQRTEQGDSAMYLCASSSMGAAGANVLTFGAGSRLTVL.